This T cell receptor beta chain came from a study of control samples from healthy donors and cancer patients. Trimming cost V 0 bases and J 5 bases, with 10 bases left between them. The germline V gene encodes CDR1 SGHTA and CDR2 FQGTGA. The length of the CDR3 is 14 residues. Data came from immunoSEQ multiplex PCR; TCRdb stores just in-frame clones and leaves some out. The sample lists 150,000 to 200,000 clones, approximately 94% occurring once. Input material: blood. The TCR comes from a woman between 40 and 55 years old in good health. The gene calls are TRBV7-3 and TRBJ2-5; a possible D gene is TRBD1 (5 bases). The CDR3 loop is CASSLTEGVETQYF. CDR3 nucleotide sequence: TGTGCCAGCAGCTTAACCGAAGGGGTGGAGACCCAGTACTTC.